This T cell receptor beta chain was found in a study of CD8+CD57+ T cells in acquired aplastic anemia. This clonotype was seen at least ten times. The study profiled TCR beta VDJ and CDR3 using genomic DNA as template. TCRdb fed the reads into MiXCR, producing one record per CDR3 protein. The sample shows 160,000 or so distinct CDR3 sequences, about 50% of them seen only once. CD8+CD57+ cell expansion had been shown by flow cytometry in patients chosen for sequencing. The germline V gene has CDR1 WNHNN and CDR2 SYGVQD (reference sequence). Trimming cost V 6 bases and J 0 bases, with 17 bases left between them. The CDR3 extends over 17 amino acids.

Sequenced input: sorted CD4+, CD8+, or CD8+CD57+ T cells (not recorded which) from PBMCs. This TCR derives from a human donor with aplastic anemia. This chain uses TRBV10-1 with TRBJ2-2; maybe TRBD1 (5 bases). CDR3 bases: TGCGCCAGCAGCCCCATCGACAGTCCTCCGAACACCGGGGAGCTGTTTTTT. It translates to CASSPIDSPPNTGELFF.